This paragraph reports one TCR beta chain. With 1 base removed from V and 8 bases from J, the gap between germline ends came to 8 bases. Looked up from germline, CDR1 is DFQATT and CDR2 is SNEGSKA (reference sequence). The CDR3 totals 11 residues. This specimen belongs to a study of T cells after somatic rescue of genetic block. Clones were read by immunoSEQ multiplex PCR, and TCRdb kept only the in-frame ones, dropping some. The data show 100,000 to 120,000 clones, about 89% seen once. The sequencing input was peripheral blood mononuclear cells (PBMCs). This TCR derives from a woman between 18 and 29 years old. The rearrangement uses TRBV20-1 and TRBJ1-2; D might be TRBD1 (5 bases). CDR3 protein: CSARVGPGYTF. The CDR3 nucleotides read TGCAGTGCTAGAGTGGGACCCGGCTACACCTTC.